Detailed here is one TCR beta chain. The target antigen is unknown. This entry comes from a study of T cells in Graves' hyperthyroidism and ophthalmopathy. Trimming took 7 bases from V and 7 from J; bases not matched to a gene: 5. The CDR3 totals 12 residues. TCR beta CDR3 regions were amplified from RNA. HTBI primers were the set used in a first-round RT-PCR of the TCR CDR3. TCRdb reprocessed the multiplex PCR reads with MiXCR, giving one entry per CDR3 protein. The sample lists about 580,000 distinct CDR3 sequences; 40% to 55% were seen once. Study outcomes and limitations: Most thyroid clonotypes with frequency above 0.001 were detected in blood.

The chain joins TRBV12-3 or TRBV12-4 to TRBJ2-7; 9 nucleotides align to TRBD1. This receptor was obtained from a woman aged 18-29 years with Graves' hyperthyroidism. Sequences were obtained from peripheral blood or thyroid tissue (not recorded which). The CDR3 bases are TGTGCCAGCACCTTCGGACAGGGGGAGCAGTACTTC. Amino acids: CASTFGQGEQYF.